The 21 T cell receptor beta chains presented below share a single source sample, sequenced in a study of cytomegalovirus exposure and HLA in healthy donors. Repertoires were generated with immunoSEQ multiplex PCR, while TCRdb's copy carries only in-frame clones and drops some. The table lists some 76,000 clones, roughly 94% of them singletons. Sequenced sample: PBMCs. The receptor source for this set is a woman younger than 30 in good health and CMV-seropositive.

This chain links TRBV6-6 with TRBJ2-3; possibly TRBD2 for D (6 bases). The CDR3 has 13 residues. The V and J ends lost 6 bases and 0 bases respectively, with 7 bases between them. CDR1 is MNHNY, CDR2 SVGAGI, per germline (reference sequence). CDR3: CASREGSTDTQYF. The CDR3, as DNA: TGTGCCAGCAGGGAGGGCAGCACAGATACGCAGTATTTT.

The CDR3 region is CASSPLTGSQETQYF. For the CDR3, the DNA is TGCGCCAGCAGCCCCCTAACAGGTTCCCAAGAGACCCAGTACTTC. This chain connects TRBV5-1 to TRBJ2-5; TRBD1 might be the D (5 bases). CDR3 length equals 15 residues. V was clipped by 4 bases and J by 1 base, with 14 bases between them. Germline CDR1 and CDR2: SGHRS and YFSETQ.

J is TRBJ2-2 and V is TRBV5-1, with 7 positions matching TRBD2. Trimming cost V 0 bases and J 6 bases; bases outside gene matches: 5. The germline CDR1 and CDR2 sequences are SGHRS and YFSETQ. The CDR3 consists of 15 residues. Written as DNA, the CDR3 is TGCGCCAGCAGCTTGGGACTGGGAGGGTCCGGGGAGCTGTTTTTT. It translates to CASSLGLGGSGELFF.

V gene TRBV28 combines with J gene TRBJ1-2, with D possibly being TRBD1 (6 bases). Germline V gene lookup returns CDR1 MDHEN and CDR2 SYDVKM. The CDR3 runs 11 residues. Trimming left V 5 bases short and J 5 bases short, with 6 bases between. CDR3: CASSTGYGYTF. The CDR3 region has the DNA TGTGCCAGCAGTACAGGGTATGGCTACACCTTC.

The CDR3 loop reads CASSQDRGFEKLFF. The CDR3 nucleotides read TGTGCCAGCAGCCAGGACAGGGGTTTTGAAAAACTGTTTTTT. The chain couples TRBV5-4 to TRBJ1-4; 9 bases line up with TRBD1. V lost 4 bases to trimming and J lost 7 bases; unmatched junction nucleotides: 5. The CDR3 totals 14 residues. Germline lookup yields CDR1 SGHNT and CDR2 YYREEE (reference sequence).

The count of this clone is one. CDR3 amino acids: CASSPPGQGLNEQFF. The CDR3, as DNA: TGTGCCAGCAGCCCGCCGGGACAGGGACTAAATGAGCAGTTCTTC. The J gene is TRBJ2-1, the V gene TRBV7-9, with 9 bases identical to TRBD1. The CDR3 runs to 15 residues. Unmatched junction bases numbered 9, after V lost 5 bases and J lost 7 bases. CDR1 is SEHNR and CDR2 is FQNEAQ in the germline V gene (reference sequence).

This chain uses TRBV2 with TRBJ2-3, with 14 bases that match TRBD2. Germline CDR1 and CDR2: SNHLY and FYNNEI. Trimming removed 7 bases from V and 4 bases from J; junction bases left unmatched: 10. CDR3 length equals 17 residues. Here the CDR3 DNA reads TGTGCCAGCAACGGGAAGCCGGGACTAGCGGGAGCAGATACGCAGTATTTT. Its protein is CASNGKPGLAGADTQYF.

The rearrangement joins TRBV5-4 to TRBJ1-4, with no clear D. CDR1 and CDR2 from the germline V gene are SGHNT and YYREEE (reference sequence). The CDR3 is made up of 14 amino acids. The V end was cut by 3 bases, the J end by 5 bases, with 11 bases between. Here the CDR3 reads CASSSDTRNEKLFF. In DNA form, the CDR3 reads TGTGCCAGCAGCTCAGACACGAGAAATGAAAAACTGTTTTTT.

This chain links TRBV6-1 with TRBJ2-7; D perhaps matches TRBD2 (6 bases). The length of the CDR3 is 14 residues. Trimming pared 6 bases from V and 5 bases from J, leaving 17 bases between. The germline V gene encodes CDR1 MNHNS and CDR2 SASEGT. CDR3 in DNA: TGTGCCAGCAGGACCTTCGGGGGACTGAACGAGCAGTACTTC. The encoded protein is CASRTFGGLNEQYF.

Of note for this clone: The same CDR3 is also encoded by other DNA sequences in this sample. The rearrangement uses TRBV19 and TRBJ2-7, with a possible D match to TRBD1 (5 bases). This CDR3 region has 13 residues. Trimming removed 3 bases at V and 1 base at J, with 7 bases between. Germline V gene sequence: CDR1 LNHDA, CDR2 SQIVND (reference sequence). The CDR3 loop is CASSMGLSYEQYF. The CDR3 DNA is TGTGCCAGTAGTATGGGGCTATCCTACGAGCAGTACTTC.

The rearrangement joins TRBV10-3 to TRBJ1-2; D is perhaps TRBD1 (6 bases). The CDR3 spans 13 residues. V lost 2 bases to trimming and J lost 6 bases, with 10 bases between them. Per germline, CDR1 ENHRY and CDR2 SYGVKD. CDR3 in DNA: TGTGCCATCAGTGAGGGTCAGGGGAATGGCTACACCTTC. Translation gives CAISEGQGNGYTF.

Only one count was recorded for this clone. The rearrangement uses TRBV2 and TRBJ2-1; D call uncertain. V gave up 2 bases and J gave up 0 bases, with 8 bases separating them. The CDR3 runs 15 residues. The V gene's germline CDR1 is SNHLY and CDR2 FYNNEI. For the CDR3, the DNA is TGTGCCAGCAGTGAATCACGCGGCTCCTACAATGAGCAGTTCTTC. Translated: CASSESRGSYNEQFF. The variable domain in full, completed from reference TRBV2 and TRBJ2-1, reads EPEVTQTPSHQVTQMGQEVILRCVPISNHLYFYWYRQILGQKVEFLVSFYNNEISEKSEIFDDQFSVERPDGSNFTLKIRSTKLEDSAMYFCASSESRGSYNEQFFGPGTRLTVL.

V usage is TRBV19 and J usage is TRBJ2-1; a weak D match, TRBD2 (5 bases). The germline V and J ends were trimmed by 5 bases and 7 bases, with 18 bases remaining between them. The CDR3 loop spans 15 amino acids. Germline CDR1 reads LNHDA; CDR2 reads SQIVND (reference sequence). The chain's CDR3 is CASSPHIERRNEQFF. The CDR3 nucleotides are TGTGCCAGTAGTCCCCACATCGAGCGGCGAAATGAGCAGTTCTTC.

CDR3: CASSVGVVGGGYNEQFF. CDR3 coding DNA: TGTGCCAGCAGCGTAGGGGTGGTTGGGGGGGGGTACAATGAGCAGTTCTTC. This chain links TRBV9 with TRBJ2-1, with TRBD2 matching 7 bases. The CDR3 totals 17 residues. Germline CDR1 is SGDLS and CDR2 is YYNGEE. V lost 0 bases to trimming and J lost 4 bases; unmatched junction nucleotides: 10.

The gene calls are TRBV5-1 and TRBJ2-7; 10 nucleotides match TRBD1. Germline assignment: CDR1 SGHRS and CDR2 YFSETQ. This CDR3 spans 16 amino acids. V was clipped by 0 bases and J by 5 bases; unmatched bases: 8. In nucleotides, the CDR3 is TGCGCCAGCAGCTTGGCCCCCGGGACAGGGGAGCACGAGCAGTACTTC. This gives the protein CASSLAPGTGEHEQYF.

The chain joins TRBV5-1 to TRBJ2-5, with 11 bases aligning to TRBD1. J was trimmed by 4 bases and V by 7 bases; bases with no gene match: 9. The CDR3 has 15 amino acids. The germline V gene has CDR1 SGHRS and CDR2 YFSETQ. The CDR3 protein is CASQGGGQGAETQYF. In nucleotides, the CDR3 is TGCGCCAGCCAAGGTGGAGGACAGGGGGCAGAGACCCAGTACTTC.

The chain links TRBV4-3 to TRBJ1-1, with 11 bases identical to TRBD1. J lost 4 bases, V lost 0 bases, and 4 bases had no gene match. The CDR3 covers 16 residues. The germline V gene encodes CDR1 LGHNA and CDR2 YSLEER. Written as DNA, the CDR3 is TGCGCCAGCAGCCAAGATATTGGGACAGGGGGCACTGAAGCTTTCTTT. Protein sequence: CASSQDIGTGGTEAFF.

CDR3 sequence reads: CASSLEDRDTQYF. The CDR3 DNA is TGTGCCAGCAGCTTGGAGGACAGGGATACGCAGTATTTT. The rearrangement joins TRBV5-6 to TRBJ2-3, with 7 nucleotides matching TRBD1. The CDR3 has 13 residues. Germline V CDR1 and CDR2: SGHDT, YYEEEE. V shed 0 bases, J shed 6 bases, and the junction held 1 base outside the gene matches.

The chain is built from TRBV28 and TRBJ1-1; D remains unclear. Per germline, CDR1 MDHEN and CDR2 SYDVKM. The V end was cut by 7 bases, the J end by 1 base, with 10 bases between. The length of the CDR3 is 13 residues. The CDR3 DNA is TGTGCCAGCACCACCACTTCGAACACTGAAGCTTTCTTT. This encodes CASTTTSNTEAFF.

This chain uses TRBV7-2 with TRBJ1-1, with unresolved D. This CDR3 is built from 14 residues. Germline V CDR1 and CDR2: SGHTA, FQGNSA. The ends were cut back, 2 bases at V and 2 bases at J, with 9 bases in the middle. CDR3 sequence reads: CASSLLSPNTEAFF. The CDR3 DNA is TGTGCCAGCAGCTTACTGAGCCCCAACACTGAAGCTTTCTTT.

The chain is built from TRBV7-2 and TRBJ1-3; 9 bases match TRBD1. Germline V gene sequence: CDR1 SGHTA, CDR2 FQGNSA. The V gene end was trimmed by 6 bases and the J gene end by 2 bases; junction bases not matched to a gene: 2. The CDR3 runs to 14 residues. The CDR3 region is CASSWDRAGNTIYF. The CDR3, as DNA: TGTGCCAGCAGTTGGGACAGGGCTGGAAACACCATATATTTT. Full variable domain (missing parts from reference TRBV7-2 and TRBJ1-3): GAGVSQSPSNKVTEKGKDVELRCDPISGHTALYWYRQSLGQGLEFLIYFQGNSAPDKSGLPSDRFSAERTGGSVSTLTIQRTQQEDSAVYLCASSWDRAGNTIYFGEGSWLTVV.